This T cell receptor beta chain comes out of a study of CD8 T cells in Susac syndrome. This CDR3 is 12 amino acids long. CDR1 SQVTM and CDR2 ANQGSEA come from the germline V gene. It was with random hexamers that 0.5 to 1 ug RNA was reverse transcribed. Across 54 Vbeta and 13 Jbeta, TCR beta CDR3 was amplified with immunoSEQ multiplex PCR. TCRdb re-called the immunoSEQ multiplex PCR reads through MiXCR, storing one row per CDR3 protein. The sample consists of about 140,000 distinct CDR3 sequences, 94% of them appearing once. TCR beta sequencing covered blood CD8+ and CD4+ T cells. Healthy donors constituted the controls, which were matched for age and sex. With regard to this clonotype: As yet, its antigen is unknown.

Findings and caveats of the study: TCR sequencing and HLA analysis covered a relatively small number of individuals.

The V and J genes are TRBV29-1 and TRBJ1-3; D gene uncertain. The specimen sequenced was CD4+ T cells from PBMCs. The sequence was obtained from a human donor in good health. The CDR3 loop reads CSAGLSGNTIYF. CDR3 sequence (DNA): TGCAGTGCTGGTCTCTCTGGAAACACCATATATTTT. Supplemented by reference TRBV29-1 and TRBJ1-3, the full variable domain reads SAVISQKPSRDICQRGTSLTIQCQVDSQVTMMFWYRQQPGQSLTLIATANQGSEATYESGFVIDKFPISRPNLTFSTLTVSNMSPEDSSIYLCSAGLSGNTIYFGEGSWLTVV.